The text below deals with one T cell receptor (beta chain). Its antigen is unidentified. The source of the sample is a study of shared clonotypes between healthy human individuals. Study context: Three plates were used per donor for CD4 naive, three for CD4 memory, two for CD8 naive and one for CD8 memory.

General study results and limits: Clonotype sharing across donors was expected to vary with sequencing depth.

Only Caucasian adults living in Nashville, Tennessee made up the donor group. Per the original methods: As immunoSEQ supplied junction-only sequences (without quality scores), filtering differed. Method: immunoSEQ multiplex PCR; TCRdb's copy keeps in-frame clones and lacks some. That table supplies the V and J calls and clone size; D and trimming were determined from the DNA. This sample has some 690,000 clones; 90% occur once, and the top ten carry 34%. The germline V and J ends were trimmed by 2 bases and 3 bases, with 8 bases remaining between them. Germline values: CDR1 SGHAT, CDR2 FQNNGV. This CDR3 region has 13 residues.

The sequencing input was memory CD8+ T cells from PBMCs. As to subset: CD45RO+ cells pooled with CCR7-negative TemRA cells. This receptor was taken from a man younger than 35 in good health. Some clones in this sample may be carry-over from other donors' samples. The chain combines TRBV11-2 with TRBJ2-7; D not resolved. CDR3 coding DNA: TGTGCCAGCAGCTTATGGAACTACTACGAGCAGTACTTC. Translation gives CASSLWNYYEQYF. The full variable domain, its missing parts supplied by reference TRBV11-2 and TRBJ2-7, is EAGVAQSPRYKIIEKRQSVAFWCNPISGHATLYWYQQILGQGPKLLIQFQNNGVVDDSQLPKDRFSAERLKGVDSTLKIQPAKLEDSAVYLCASSLWNYYEQYFGPGTRLTVT.